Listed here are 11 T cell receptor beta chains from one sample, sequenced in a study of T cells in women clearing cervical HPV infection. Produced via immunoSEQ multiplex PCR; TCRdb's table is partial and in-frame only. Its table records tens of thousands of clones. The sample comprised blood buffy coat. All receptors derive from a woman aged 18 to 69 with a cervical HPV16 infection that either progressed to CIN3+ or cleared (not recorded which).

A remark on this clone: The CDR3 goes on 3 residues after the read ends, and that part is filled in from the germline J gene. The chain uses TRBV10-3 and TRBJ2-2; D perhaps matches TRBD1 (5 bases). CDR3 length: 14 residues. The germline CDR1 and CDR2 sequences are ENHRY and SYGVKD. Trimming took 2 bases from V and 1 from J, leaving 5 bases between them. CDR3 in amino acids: CAISEGQNTGELFF. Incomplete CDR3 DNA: TGTGCCATCAGTGAGGGACAGAACACCGGGGAG.

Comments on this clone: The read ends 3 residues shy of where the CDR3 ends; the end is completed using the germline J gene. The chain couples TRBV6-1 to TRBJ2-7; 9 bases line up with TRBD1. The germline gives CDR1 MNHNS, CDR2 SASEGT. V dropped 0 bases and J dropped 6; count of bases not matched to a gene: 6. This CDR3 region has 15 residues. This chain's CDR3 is CASSEAGQGTGEQYF. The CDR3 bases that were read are TGTGCCAGCAGTGAAGCGGGACAGGGCACCGGCGAG.

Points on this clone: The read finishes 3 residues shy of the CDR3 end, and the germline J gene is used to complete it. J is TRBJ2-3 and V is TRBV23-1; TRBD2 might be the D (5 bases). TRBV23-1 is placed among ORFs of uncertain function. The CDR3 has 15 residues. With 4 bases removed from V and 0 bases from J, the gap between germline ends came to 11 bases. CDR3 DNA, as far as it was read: TGCGCCAGCAGTCCCGAGCGGTCTAGCACAGATACG. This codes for CASSPERSSTDT. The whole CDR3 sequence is CASSPERSSTDTQYF.

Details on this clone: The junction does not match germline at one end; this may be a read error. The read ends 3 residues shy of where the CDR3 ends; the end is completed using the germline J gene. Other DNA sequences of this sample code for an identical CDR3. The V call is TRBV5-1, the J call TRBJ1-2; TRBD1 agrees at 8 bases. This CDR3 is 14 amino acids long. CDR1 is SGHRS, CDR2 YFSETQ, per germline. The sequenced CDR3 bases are TGCGCTAGCAGCTACGGGACAGGCTCACATAGC. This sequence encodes CASSYGTGSHS. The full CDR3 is CASSYGTGSHSYTF. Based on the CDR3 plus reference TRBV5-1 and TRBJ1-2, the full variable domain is KAGVTQTPRYLIKTRGQQVTLSCSPISGHRSVSWYQQTPGQGLQFLFEYFSETQRNKGNFPGRFSGRQFSNSRSEMNVSTLELGDSALYLCASSYGTGSHSYTFGSGTRLTVV.

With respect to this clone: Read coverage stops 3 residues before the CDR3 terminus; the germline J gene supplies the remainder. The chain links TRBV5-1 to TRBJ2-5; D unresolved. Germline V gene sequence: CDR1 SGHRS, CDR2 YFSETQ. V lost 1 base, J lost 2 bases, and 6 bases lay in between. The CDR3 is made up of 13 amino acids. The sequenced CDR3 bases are TGCGCCAGCAGCTTGAACGGGCAAGAGACC. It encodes CASSLNGQET. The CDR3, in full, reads CASSLNGQETQYF.

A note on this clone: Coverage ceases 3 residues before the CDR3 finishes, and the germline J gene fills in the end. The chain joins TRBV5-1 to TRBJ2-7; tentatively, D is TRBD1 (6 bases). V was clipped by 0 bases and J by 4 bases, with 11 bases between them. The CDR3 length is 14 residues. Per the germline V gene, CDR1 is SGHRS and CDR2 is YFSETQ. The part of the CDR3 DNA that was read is TGCGCCAGCAGCTTGGTGGCAGGGACATACGAG. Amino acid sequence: CASSLVAGTYE. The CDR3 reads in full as CASSLVAGTYEQYF.

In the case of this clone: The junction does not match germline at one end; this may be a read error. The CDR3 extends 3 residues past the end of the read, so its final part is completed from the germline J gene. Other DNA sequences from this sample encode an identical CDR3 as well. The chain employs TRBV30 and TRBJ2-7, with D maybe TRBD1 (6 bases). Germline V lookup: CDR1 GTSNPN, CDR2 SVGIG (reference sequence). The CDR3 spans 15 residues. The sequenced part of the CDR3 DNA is TGTGCTTGGACCGTCGGACTCGGGACACGGTACGAG. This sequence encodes CAWTVGLGTRYE. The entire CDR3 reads CAWTVGLGTRYEQYF. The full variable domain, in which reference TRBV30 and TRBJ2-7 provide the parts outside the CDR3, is SQTIHQWPATLVQPVGSPLSLECTVEGTSNPNLYWYRQAAGRGLQLLFYSVGIGQISSEVPQNLSASRPQDRQFILSSKKLLLSDSGFYLCAWTVGLGTRYEQYFGPGTRLTVT.

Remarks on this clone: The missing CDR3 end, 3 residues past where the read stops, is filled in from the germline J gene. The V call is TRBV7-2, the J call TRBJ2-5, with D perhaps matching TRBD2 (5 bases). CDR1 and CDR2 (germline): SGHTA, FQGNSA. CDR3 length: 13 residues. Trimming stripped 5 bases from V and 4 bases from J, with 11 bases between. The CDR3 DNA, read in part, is TGTGCCAGCAGCCCTAGCCATGGAGAGACC. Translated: CASSPSHGET. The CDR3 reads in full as CASSPSHGETQYF.

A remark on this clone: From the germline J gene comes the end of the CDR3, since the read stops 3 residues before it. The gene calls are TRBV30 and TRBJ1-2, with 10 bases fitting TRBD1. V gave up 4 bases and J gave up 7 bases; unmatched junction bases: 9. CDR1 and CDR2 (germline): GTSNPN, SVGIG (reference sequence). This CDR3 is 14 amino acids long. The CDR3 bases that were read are TGTGCCTGGATAGTTACCGGACAGGGGGGTGGC. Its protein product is CAWIVTGQGGG. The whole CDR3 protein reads CAWIVTGQGGGYTF.

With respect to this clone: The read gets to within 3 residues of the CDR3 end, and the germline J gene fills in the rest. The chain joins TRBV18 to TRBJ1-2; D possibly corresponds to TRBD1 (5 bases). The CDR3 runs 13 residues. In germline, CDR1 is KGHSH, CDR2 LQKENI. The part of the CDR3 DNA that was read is TGTGCCAGCTCACCAGGACTAGCGGGGGAC. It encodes CASSPGLAGD. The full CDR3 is CASSPGLAGDYTF.

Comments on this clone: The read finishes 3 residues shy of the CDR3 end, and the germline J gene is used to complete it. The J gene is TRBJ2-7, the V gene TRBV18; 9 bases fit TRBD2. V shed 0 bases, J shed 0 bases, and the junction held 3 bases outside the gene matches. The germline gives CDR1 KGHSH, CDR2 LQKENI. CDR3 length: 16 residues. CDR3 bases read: TGTGCCAGCTCACCACCAAGCGGGGGGTACTCCTACGAG. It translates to CASSPPSGGYSYE. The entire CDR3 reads CASSPPSGGYSYEQYF.